Following are 13 T cell receptor beta chains from one sample sequenced in a study of cytomegalovirus exposure and HLA in healthy donors. Primers: 60 Vbeta forward and 13 Jbeta reverse. Sequenced by immunoSEQ multiplex PCR; TCRdb stores in-frame clones only, minus some. The repertoire holds about 120,000 clones, approximately 80% seen once, with roughly 2.5% in the top ten. The sample was PBMCs. The receptors derive from a woman in her 40s in good health and CMV-seropositive.

The genes are TRBV5-1 and TRBJ2-3, with TRBD1 as a possible D gene (6 bases). This CDR3 comprises 13 residues. Germline lookup yields CDR1 SGHRS and CDR2 YFSETQ. The V end lost 4 bases, the J end lost 6 bases, and 12 bases lay between the germline ends. In nucleotides, the CDR3 is TGCGCCAGCAGCCCCGGACAGACGGATACGCAGTATTTT. Its translation is CASSPGQTDTQYF.

In its sample, this clone was seen a few times. The gene calls are TRBV7-3 and TRBJ2-1, with a possible D match to TRBD2 (5 bases). The germline V gene encodes CDR1 SGHTA and CDR2 FQGTGA. The CDR3 runs to 12 residues. V dropped 5 bases and J dropped 12 bases, with 14 bases sitting between them. The CDR3 here is CASSNNPGVQFF. The CDR3 region has the DNA TGTGCCAGCAGCAACAACCCCGGGGTGCAGTTCTTC.

The chain couples TRBV2 to TRBJ1-6, with 8 bases aligning to TRBD1. Germline V gene sequence: CDR1 SNHLY, CDR2 FYNNEI. V was pared by 11 bases and J by 9 bases, with 9 bases of the junction left unmatched. There are 13 residues in the CDR3. The CDR3 spells CAWQGALASPLHF. DNA of the CDR3: TGTGCCTGGCAGGGGGCTTTGGCTTCACCCCTCCACTTT. Supplemented by reference TRBV2 and TRBJ1-6, the full variable domain reads EPEVTQTPSHQVTQMGQEVILRCVPISNHLYFYWYRQILGQKVEFLVSFYNNEISEKSEIFDDQFSVERPDGSNFTLKIRSTKLEDSAMYFCAWQGALASPLHFGNGTRLTVT.

The rearrangement joins TRBV27 to TRBJ2-5, with D possibly being TRBD2 (6 bases). The J call may not be correct, given that the DNA end is closer to TRBJ2-7. This CDR3 spans 13 amino acids. Per germline, CDR1 MNHEY and CDR2 SMNVEV (reference sequence). The CDR3 spells CASSLSEGYEQYF. DNA of the CDR3: TGTGCCAGCAGTTTATCGGAGGGCTACGAGCAGTACTTC.

The gene calls are TRBV5-1 and TRBJ1-1, with D possibly TRBD1 on 5 matching bases. The CDR3 runs to 13 residues. CDR1 and CDR2 (germline): SGHRS, YFSETQ. Deletions cut 9 bases from V and 1 base from J, with 13 bases between. As DNA, the CDR3 is TGCGCCACCAGACTACAGGAGAACACTGAAGCTTTCTTT. The encoded protein is CATRLQENTEAFF.

This chain connects TRBV19 to TRBJ2-4, with a weak D call TRBD1 (6 bases). Germline V CDR1 and CDR2: LNHDA, SQIVND (reference sequence). The CDR3 consists of 14 residues. Between the trimmed V and J ends, which lost 8 bases and 6 bases, there was a span of 17 bases. As DNA, the CDR3 is TGTGCCAGTCAACCGGGACAAGGGATAAACATTCAGTACTTC. Protein sequence: CASQPGQGINIQYF.

V and J are TRBV4-2 and TRBJ1-4; D not resolved. The CDR3 covers 14 residues. The V end was cut by 1 base, the J end by 6 bases, with 9 bases between. The germline CDR1 and CDR2 sequences are LGHNA and YNFKEQ. This chain's CDR3 is CASSQGSRDEKLFF. The CDR3 bases are TGTGCCAGCAGCCAAGGTTCGAGAGATGAAAAACTGTTTTTT.

The chain recombines TRBV11-2 with TRBJ2-1; 8 nucleotides match TRBD2. CDR3 length: 16 residues. CDR1 and CDR2 from the germline V gene are SGHAT and FQNNGV. With 1 base clipped from V and 4 bases from J, the junction kept 6 bases outside the gene matches. The CDR3 DNA reads as TGTGCCAGCAGCTTAGGGGGCGGGGGGTTGTACAATGAGCAGTTCTTC. Amino acid sequence: CASSLGGGGLYNEQFF.

J is TRBJ1-3 and V is TRBV4-2; tentatively, D is TRBD1 (6 bases). The length of the CDR3 is 19 residues. CDR1 is LGHNA, CDR2 YNFKEQ, per germline. With 2 bases removed from V and 0 bases from J, the gap between germline ends came to 20 bases. This CDR3 reads CASSQRPGAPKNSGNTIYF. CDR3 in DNA: TGTGCCAGCAGCCAACGACCAGGGGCGCCTAAAAACTCTGGAAACACCATATATTTT.

This chain connects TRBV5-1 to TRBJ1-1; TRBD1 matches 7 bases. The CDR3 contains 15 residues. CDR1 and CDR2 from the germline V gene are SGHRS and YFSETQ. V shed 1 base, J shed 2 bases, and the junction held 5 bases outside the gene matches. The DNA for the CDR3 is TGCGCCAGCAGCTTGAGGCAGGGGGGCAACACTGAAGCTTTCTTT. It specifies CASSLRQGGNTEAFF.

The count of this clone is one. The CDR3 bases are TGTGCCAGCAGTTTATCGTGGGGGAGGGCGGACGAGCAGTACTTC. Translation: CASSLSWGRADEQYF. This chain connects TRBV27 to TRBJ2-7, with 7 bases aligning to TRBD2. Trimming at V came to 0 bases and at J to 5 bases, leaving 7 bases not matched to a gene. Germline V gene data show CDR1 as MNHEY and CDR2 as SMNVEV (reference sequence). This CDR3 is 15 amino acids long.

This rearrangement joins TRBV2 to TRBJ1-5, with D tentatively TRBD1 (5 bases). The CDR3 loop spans 14 amino acids. CDR1 is SNHLY and CDR2 is FYNNEI in the germline V gene. The V end was cut by 5 bases, the J end by 6 bases, with 14 bases between. CDR3 residues: CASSSIREGQPQHF. CDR3 DNA sequence: TGTGCCAGCAGTTCGATCAGGGAGGGTCAGCCCCAGCATTTT.

V is TRBV5-1 and J is TRBJ2-3; possible D gene TRBD2, 6 bases. Germline lookup yields CDR1 SGHRS and CDR2 YFSETQ. V lost 5 bases and J 4 bases, leaving 14 bases between the germline ends. CDR3 length: 14 amino acids. CDR3 DNA: TGCGCCAGCAGTTCGGCGGGATTGTCAGATACGCAGTATTTT. This sequence encodes CASSSAGLSDTQYF.